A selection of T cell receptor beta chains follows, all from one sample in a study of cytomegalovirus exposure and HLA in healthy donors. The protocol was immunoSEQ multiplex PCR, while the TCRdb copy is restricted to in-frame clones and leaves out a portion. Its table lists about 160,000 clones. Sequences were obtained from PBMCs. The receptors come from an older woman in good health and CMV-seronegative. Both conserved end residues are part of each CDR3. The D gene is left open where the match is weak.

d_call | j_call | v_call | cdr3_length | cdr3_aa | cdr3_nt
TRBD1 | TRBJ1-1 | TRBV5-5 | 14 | CASSDNRGGTEAFF | TGTGCCAGCAGCGACAACAGGGGAGGCACTGAAGCTTTCTTT
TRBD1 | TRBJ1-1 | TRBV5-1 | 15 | CASSLQTGENTEAFF | TGCGCCAGCAGCTTACAAACAGGGGAGAACACTGAAGCTTTCTTT
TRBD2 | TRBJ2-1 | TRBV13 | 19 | CASSLSRLAGGSGDNEQFF | TGTGCCAGCAGCTTATCTCGACTAGCGGGGGGCTCGGGAGACAATGAGCAGTTCTTC
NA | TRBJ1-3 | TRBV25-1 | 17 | CASSEYIGTRSGNTIYF | TGTGCCAGCAGTGAATATATTGGCACCCGCTCTGGAAACACCATATATTTT
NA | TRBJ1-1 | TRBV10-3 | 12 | CAISPGIPEAFF | TGTGCCATCAGTCCAGGGATCCCTGAAGCTTTCTTT
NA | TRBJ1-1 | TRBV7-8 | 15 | CASSSNPGFLAEAFF | TGTGCCAGCAGCTCGAATCCGGGATTTCTCGCTGAAGCTTTCTTT
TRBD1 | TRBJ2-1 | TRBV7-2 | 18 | CASSSRGAQQGAYNEQFF | TGTGCCAGCAGCTCCCGGGGAGCCCAACAGGGGGCCTACAATGAGCAGTTCTTC
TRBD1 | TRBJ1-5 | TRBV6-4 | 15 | CASRPTGVEFEPQHF | TGTGCCAGCAGACCGACAGGGGTGGAGTTTGAGCCCCAGCATTTT
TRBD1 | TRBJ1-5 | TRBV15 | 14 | CATSTAGGDQPQHF | TGTGCCACCAGCACGGCAGGGGGCGATCAGCCCCAGCATTTT
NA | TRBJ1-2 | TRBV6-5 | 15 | CASSPENTAFYGYTF | TGTGCCAGCAGTCCCGAAAATACAGCTTTCTATGGCTACACCTTC
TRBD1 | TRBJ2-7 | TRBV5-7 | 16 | CASRSFGQGRTYEQYF | TGTGCCAGCAGGTCGTTCGGACAGGGGAGAACCTACGAGCAGTACTTC
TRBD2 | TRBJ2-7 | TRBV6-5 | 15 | CASSPDLAVTYEQYF | TGTGCCAGCAGTCCCGACCTAGCGGTAACCTACGAGCAGTACTTC
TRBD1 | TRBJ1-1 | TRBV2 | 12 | CASSWTGLEAFF | TGTGCCAGCAGTTGGACAGGTTTGGAGGCTTTCTTT
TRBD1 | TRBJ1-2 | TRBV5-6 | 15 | CASSLVVGQGYGYTF | TGTGCCAGCAGCTTGGTGGTGGGACAGGGCTATGGCTACACCTTC
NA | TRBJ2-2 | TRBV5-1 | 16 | CASSLSQGKNTGELFF | TGCGCCAGCAGCTTGTCCCAGGGGAAAAACACCGGGGAGCTGTTTTTT
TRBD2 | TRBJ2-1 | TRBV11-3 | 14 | CASSEGLAGAEQFF | TGTGCCAGCAGCGAAGGACTAGCGGGAGCTGAGCAGTTCTTC
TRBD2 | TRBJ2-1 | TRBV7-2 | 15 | CASSLSGRSPSEQFF | TGTGCCAGCAGCCTGAGCGGGAGATCCCCGTCTGAGCAGTTCTTC
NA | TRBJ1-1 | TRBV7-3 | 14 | CASSYEPGQAEAFF | TGTGCCAGCAGCTATGAACCGGGACAAGCTGAAGCTTTCTTT
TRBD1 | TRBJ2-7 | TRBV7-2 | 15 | CASSAGTGLSYEQYF | TGTGCCAGCAGCGCCGGGACAGGGCTCTCCTACGAGCAGTACTTC
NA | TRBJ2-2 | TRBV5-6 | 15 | CASSTTGVPTGELFF | TGTGCCAGCAGCACGACAGGAGTACCCACCGGGGAGCTGTTTTTT
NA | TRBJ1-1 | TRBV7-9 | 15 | CASSLPGGVNTEAFF | TGTGCCAGCAGCTTACCGGGGGGGGTGAACACTGAAGCTTTCTTT
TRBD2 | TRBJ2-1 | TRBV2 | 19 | CASSDRHLTSGSSYNEQFF | TGTGCCAGCAGTGACCGGCATTTGACTAGCGGGAGCTCCTACAATGAGCAGTTCTTC
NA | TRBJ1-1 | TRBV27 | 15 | CASRKAGSTNTEAFF | TGTGCCAGCAGGAAGGCAGGGTCCACGAACACTGAAGCTTTCTTT
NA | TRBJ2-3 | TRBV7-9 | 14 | CASSLVSSGDTQYF | TGTGCCAGCAGCTTAGTGTCTAGTGGAGATACGCAGTATTTT
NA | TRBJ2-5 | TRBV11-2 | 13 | CASSLSWQETQYF | TGTGCCAGCAGCTTAAGCTGGCAAGAGACCCAGTACTTC
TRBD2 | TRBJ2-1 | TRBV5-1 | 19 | CASSRGTTGTLLSYNEQFF | TGCGCCAGCAGCCGGGGGACTACCGGGACCTTACTCTCCTACAATGAGCAGTTCTTC
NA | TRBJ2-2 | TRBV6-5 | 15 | CASSSKPRGAGELFF | TGTGCCAGCAGTTCAAAACCCAGGGGAGCCGGGGAGCTGTTTTTT
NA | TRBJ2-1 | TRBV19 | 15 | CASSAVVLEYNEQFF | TGTGCCAGTAGTGCCGTGGTTTTGGAGTACAATGAGCAGTTCTTC
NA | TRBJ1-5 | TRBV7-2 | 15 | CASSAGQNSNQPQHF | TGTGCCAGCAGCGCAGGACAGAATAGCAATCAGCCCCAGCATTTT
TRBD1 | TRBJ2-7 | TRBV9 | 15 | CASSPMGTGGYEQYF | TGTGCCAGCAGTCCCATGGGTACAGGGGGCTACGAGCAGTACTTC
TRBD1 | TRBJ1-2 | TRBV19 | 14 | CASSRGQTYYGYTF | TGTGCCAGTAGTAGGGGACAGACATACTATGGCTACACCTTC
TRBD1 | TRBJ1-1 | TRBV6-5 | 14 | CASRPGQGRTEAFF | TGTGCCAGCAGACCCGGACAGGGGCGCACTGAAGCTTTCTTT
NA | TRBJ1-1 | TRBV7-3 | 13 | CAGSWAPVSEAFF | TGTGCCGGCAGCTGGGCCCCCGTCTCTGAAGCTTTCTTT
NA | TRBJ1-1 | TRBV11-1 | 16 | CASSPRPGGPNTEAFF | TGTGCCAGCAGCCCTCGTCCGGGGGGTCCGAACACTGAAGCTTTCTTT
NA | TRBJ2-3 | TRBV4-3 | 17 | CASSQGIGRTSTDTQYF | TGCGCCAGCAGCCAAGGGATTGGCAGGACTAGCACAGATACGCAGTATTTT
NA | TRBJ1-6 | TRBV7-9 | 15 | CASSLELSYNSPLHF | TGTGCCAGCAGCTTAGAGCTTTCCTATAATTCACCCCTCCACTTT
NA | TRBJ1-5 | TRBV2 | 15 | CASSEEAGGNQPQHF | TGTGCCAGCAGTGAAGAAGCCGGAGGCAATCAGCCCCAGCATTTT
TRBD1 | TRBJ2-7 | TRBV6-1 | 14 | CASSLETGIHEQYF | TGTGCCAGCAGCTTAGAGACAGGGATCCACGAGCAGTACTTC
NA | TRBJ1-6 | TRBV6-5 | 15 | CASTKGGINNSPLHF | TGTGCCAGCACCAAGGGGGGGATCAATAATTCACCCCTCCACTTT
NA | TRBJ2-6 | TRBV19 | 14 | CASSGGYGANVLTF | TGTGCCAGTAGTGGGGGGTATGGGGCCAACGTCCTGACTTTC
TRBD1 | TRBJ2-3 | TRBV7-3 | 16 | CASSLNRGWGTDTQYF | TGTGCCAGCAGCTTAAACAGGGGGTGGGGCACAGATACGCAGTATTTT
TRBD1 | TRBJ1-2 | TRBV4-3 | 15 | CASSQVTGEIYGYTF | TGCGCCAGCAGCCAAGTGACAGGGGAGATCTATGGCTACACCTTC
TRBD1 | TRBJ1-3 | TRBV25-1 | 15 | CASSEERDRDNTIYF | TGTGCCAGCAGTGAAGAACGGGACAGGGACAACACCATATATTTT
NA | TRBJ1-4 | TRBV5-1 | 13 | CASSRGGDEKLFF | TGCGCCAGCAGCCGGGGGGGGGATGAAAAACTGTTTTTT
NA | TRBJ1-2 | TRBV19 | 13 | CASMGRPPYGYTF | TGTGCCAGTATGGGGCGCCCCCCCTATGGCTACACCTTC
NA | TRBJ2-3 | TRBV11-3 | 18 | CASSLGVPRGTYTDTQYF | TGTGCCAGCAGCTTAGGGGTACCGCGCGGTACTTACACAGATACGCAGTATTTT
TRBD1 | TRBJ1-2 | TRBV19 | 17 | CASSIEDDRASFYGYTF | TGTGCCAGTAGTATAGAGGACGACAGGGCCTCATTCTATGGCTACACCTTC
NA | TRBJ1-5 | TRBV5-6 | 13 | CASSLNSNQPQHF | TGTGCCAGCAGCTTGAATAGTAATCAGCCCCAGCATTTT
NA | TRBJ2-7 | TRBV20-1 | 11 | CSAGLRGEQYF | TGCAGTGCTGGGCTTAGGGGCGAGCAGTACTTC
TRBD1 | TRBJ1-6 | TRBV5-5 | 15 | CASSVDRGGGRALHF | TGTGCCAGCAGCGTTGACAGGGGAGGAGGTCGGGCCCTCCACTTT
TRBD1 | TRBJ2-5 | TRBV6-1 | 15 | CASSGWDRGRQTQYF | TGTGCCAGCAGTGGATGGGACAGGGGGCGACAGACCCAGTACTTC
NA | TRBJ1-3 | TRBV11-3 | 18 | CAPRAVQGFTLGGNTIYF | TGTGCCCCTCGGGCGGTACAGGGCTTCACGCTGGGTGGAAACACCATATATTTT
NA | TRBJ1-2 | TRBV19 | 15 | CASSRTEGGNYGYTF | TGTGCCAGTAGCCGGACCGAGGGAGGGAACTATGGCTACACCTTC
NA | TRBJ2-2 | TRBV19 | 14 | CASSRGVGTGELFF | TGTGCCAGTAGTAGGGGAGTGGGCACCGGGGAGCTGTTTTTT
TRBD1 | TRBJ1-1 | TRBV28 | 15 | CASSPPTGMNTEAFF | TGTGCCAGCAGTCCACCGACAGGGATGAACACTGAAGCTTTCTTT
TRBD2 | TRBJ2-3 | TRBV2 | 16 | CASGGFSGGGTDTQYF | TGTGCCAGCGGGGGTTTTAGCGGGGGGGGCACAGATACGCAGTATTTT
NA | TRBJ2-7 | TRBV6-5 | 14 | CASSPTTTSYEQYF | TGTGCCAGCAGCCCTACTACAACTTCCTACGAGCAGTACTTC